Listed here is a single T cell receptor (beta chain). V lost 4 bases, J lost 0 bases, and 10 bases lay in between. CDR1 and CDR2 from the germline V gene are SGDLS and YYNGEE. The CDR3 is 15 amino acids. The data are from a study of shared clonotypes between healthy human individuals. About the research overall: CD4 naive cells filled three plates per donor, CD4 memory three, CD8 naive two and CD8 memory one.

The table came from immunoSEQ multiplex PCR; TCRdb's copy has only in-frame clones and leaves some out. The data show roughly 890,000 clones, 85% to 95% seen once. Naive CD8 cells comprised CD45RO-negative, CCR7-positively selected cells, excluding terminally differentiated effector memory CD45RA+ cells. Sequenced input: naive CD8+ T cells sorted from blood. The TCR comes from a man between 25 and 39 years old in good health. The rearrangement uses TRBV9 and TRBJ1-4; D call uncertain. The CDR3 DNA reads TGTGCCAGCAGCCCAAGAGGTGCAACTAATGAAAAACTGTTTTTT. Its protein product is CASSPRGATNEKLFF.